Each of the 17 T cell receptor beta chains below was sequenced from the same sample in a study of blood T cells in healthy people across ages. Together with a sample-barcoded 5' primer, a J-beta primer mix was included in a second PCR lasting about 6 to 11 cycles. TCRdb reanalysed the 5' RACE reads using MiXCR and keeps one entry per CDR3 protein. The data hold 1 million or so distinct CDR3 sequences, with around 43% observed a single time. The sample consisted of blood. The source of these receptors is a woman aged 55 to 70 in good health.

The chain combines TRBV15 with TRBJ2-1, with D possibly matching TRBD1 (6 bases). Per the germline V gene, CDR1 is LNHNV and CDR2 is YYDKDF (reference sequence). The CDR3 sequence is 18 residues long. V was pared by 1 base and J by 0 bases, with 16 bases between. The CDR3 DNA is TGTGCCACCAGCAGAGCGACGACAGGTCCGAGCTCCTACAATGAGCAGTTCTTC. Protein sequence: CATSRATTGPSSYNEQFF.

J is TRBJ1-2 and V is TRBV18, with TRBD1 as a possible D gene (5 bases). Per germline, CDR1 KGHSH and CDR2 LQKENI. This CDR3 has 16 amino acids. V gave up 3 bases and J gave up 3 bases, with 17 bases separating them. CDR3 DNA sequence: TGTGCCAGCTCACCTCAGGGTACGGCCGGGGACTATGGCTACACCTTC. Amino acid sequence: CASSPQGTAGDYGYTF.

The chain links TRBV19 to TRBJ1-5; perhaps TRBD1 as D (5 bases). V dropped 9 bases and J dropped 3 bases, with 18 bases sitting between them. CDR3 size: 15 residues. Germline V lookup: CDR1 LNHDA, CDR2 SQIVND (reference sequence). The CDR3, as DNA: TGTGCCAGCGAGAGTTTACACGGGGCCAATCAGCCCCAGCATTTT. Encoded protein: CASESLHGANQPQHF.

The J gene is TRBJ1-1, the V gene TRBV28, with 11 bases that match TRBD1. Germline V gene lookup returns CDR1 MDHEN and CDR2 SYDVKM. This CDR3 has 15 amino acids. J gave up 9 bases and V 0 bases, and 6 bases lay outside the gene matches. The CDR3 protein is CASSLWGGQGGKAFF. The CDR3 nucleotides read TGTGCCAGCAGTTTATGGGGGGGACAGGGGGGTAAAGCTTTCTTT.

There are a few counts of this clonotype. The chain joins TRBV29-1 to TRBJ2-5; maybe TRBD2 (6 bases). Per germline, CDR1 SQVTM and CDR2 ANQGSEA. The CDR3 loop spans 12 amino acids. The germline V and J ends were trimmed by 5 bases and 5 bases, with 12 bases remaining between them. The CDR3 region is CSVQPRGETQYF. CDR3 nucleotides: TGCAGCGTTCAACCCCGGGGGGAGACCCAGTACTTC.

This clonotype has only a few counts. The chain's CDR3 is CASSPGRRQYTDTQYF. CDR3 in DNA: TGTGCCAGCAGTCCAGGCCGTCGCCAGTACACAGATACGCAGTATTTT. The chain carries TRBV6-6 and TRBJ2-3; unclear D gene. The CDR3 is made up of 16 amino acids. Trimming removed 5 bases from V and 2 bases from J, with 17 bases in between. From germline, CDR1 is MNHNY and CDR2 SVGAGI (reference sequence).

This clonotype was seen a handful of times. V usage is TRBV4-1 and J usage is TRBJ2-1, with 11 bases fitting TRBD2. Germline-derived CDR1 and CDR2 are MGHRA and YSYEKL. The CDR3 has 17 amino acids. V was pared by 0 bases and J by 5 bases, with 6 bases of the junction left unmatched. The CDR3 region is CASSQDGTSGSHNEQFF. The CDR3, as DNA: TGCGCCAGCAGCCAAGATGGAACTAGCGGGAGCCACAATGAGCAGTTCTTC.

This clonotype turned up a few times. V gene TRBV19 combines with J gene TRBJ1-1, with D possibly matching TRBD1 (5 bases). The CDR3 sequence is 15 residues long. The ends were cut back, 5 bases at V and 0 bases at J, with 13 bases in the middle. Germline V CDR1 and CDR2: LNHDA, SQIVND (reference sequence). The CDR3 region is CASSLQGTMNTEAFF. For the CDR3, the DNA is TGTGCCAGTAGTCTTCAAGGGACTATGAACACTGAAGCTTTCTTT.

The chain links TRBV4-1 to TRBJ2-4, with D perhaps TRBD2 (6 bases). The J call is doubtful: the DNA matches TRBJ2-7 better. The CDR3 extends over 14 amino acids. The germline gives CDR1 MGHRA, CDR2 YSYEKL. This CDR3 is CASSQIGSPHEQYF. The CDR3 coding sequence is TGCGCCAGCAGCCAGATCGGGAGTCCCCACGAGCAGTACTTC.

The DNA for the CDR3 is TGTGCCAGCAGCCCGGGACTAGTTGGCAATGAGCAGTTCTTC. The encoded protein is CASSPGLVGNEQFF. V is TRBV7-3 and J is TRBJ2-1, with 8 bases that match TRBD2. With 5 bases clipped from V and 6 bases from J, the junction kept 6 bases outside the gene matches. The length of the CDR3 is 14 residues. Germline CDR1 is SGHTA and CDR2 is FQGTGA. Together with reference TRBV7-3 and TRBJ2-1, the CDR3 gives the full variable domain: GAGVSQTPSNKVTEKGKYVELRCDPISGHTALYWYRQSLGQGPEFLIYFQGTGAADDSGLPNDRFFAVRPEGSVSTLKIQRTERGDSAVYLCASSPGLVGNEQFFGPGTRLTVL.

The V gene is TRBV7-9, the J gene TRBJ2-7, with D possibly matching TRBD2 (6 bases). There are 15 residues in the CDR3. Germline CDR1 and CDR2: SEHNR and FQNEAQ (reference sequence). The V end was cut by 5 bases, the J end by 2 bases, with 16 bases between. This chain's CDR3 is CASSPEGGLPYEQYF. DNA of the CDR3: TGTGCCAGCAGCCCGGAGGGAGGCTTGCCCTACGAGCAGTACTTC. The full variable domain, its missing parts supplied by reference TRBV7-9 and TRBJ2-7, is DTGVSQNPRHKITKRGQNVTFRCDPISEHNRLYWYRQTLGQGPEFLTYFQNEAQLEKSRLLSDRFSAERPKGSFSTLEIQRTEQGDSAMYLCASSPEGGLPYEQYFGPGTRLTVT.

This chain links TRBV7-9 with TRBJ1-5, with D perhaps matching TRBD1 (5 bases). The CDR3 has 20 residues. Germline V lookup: CDR1 SEHNR, CDR2 FQNEAQ (reference sequence). The V gene lost 0 bases and the J gene lost 4 bases, with 25 bases spanning the gap. The CDR3: CASSLAPLGRGGQGNQPQHF. The CDR3 nucleotides read TGTGCCAGCAGCTTAGCACCACTTGGCCGGGGAGGGCAGGGAAATCAGCCCCAGCATTTT. Full variable domain (missing parts from reference TRBV7-9 and TRBJ1-5): DTGVSQNPRHKITKRGQNVTFRCDPISEHNRLYWYRQTLGQGPEFLTYFQNEAQLEKSRLLSDRFSAERPKGSFSTLEIQRTEQGDSAMYLCASSLAPLGRGGQGNQPQHFGDGTRLSIL.

The chain joins TRBV7-3 to TRBJ2-1; 8 nucleotides match TRBD2. CDR3 length: 17 amino acids. CDR1 is SGHTA and CDR2 is FQGTGA in the germline V gene. With 2 bases clipped from V and 2 bases from J, the junction kept 8 bases outside the gene matches. CDR3 loop: CASSLLTGGSTYNEQFF. For the CDR3, the DNA is TGTGCCAGCAGCTTACTCACGGGGGGGAGCACCTACAATGAGCAGTTCTTC.

V gene TRBV10-3 combines with J gene TRBJ2-1, with a weak D call TRBD2 (6 bases). The V gene's germline CDR1 is ENHRY and CDR2 SYGVKD. CDR3 length: 15 amino acids. Trimming removed 3 bases at V and 1 base at J, with 10 bases between. In DNA form, the CDR3 reads TGTGCCATCAGTGACGGGGGAGGTTCCTACAATGAGCAGTTCTTC. Its translation is CAISDGGGSYNEQFF.

The chain uses TRBV28 and TRBJ2-7, with TRBD2 matching over 7 bases. CDR3 length: 15 residues. J gave up 2 bases and V 5 bases, and 9 bases lay outside the gene matches. CDR1 is MDHEN, CDR2 SYDVKM, per germline. The CDR3: CASSPGGGIPYEQYF. CDR3 nucleotide sequence: TGTGCCAGCAGTCCGGGGGGTGGTATCCCCTACGAGCAGTACTTC.

The CDR3 DNA reads as TGTGCCAGCAGCGCACTAGGGGCGCTAAGTGGTGAGCAGTTCTTC. This codes for CASSALGALSGEQFF. V and J are TRBV6-1 and TRBJ2-1, with D perhaps being TRBD1 or TRBD2 (5 bases each). The CDR3 has 15 amino acids. The V gene lost 6 bases and the J gene lost 9 bases, with 21 bases spanning the gap. Germline CDR1 is MNHNS and CDR2 is SASEGT.

This chain links TRBV30 with TRBJ2-1, with D perhaps TRBD2 (6 bases). Germline assignment: CDR1 GTSNPN and CDR2 SVGIG (reference sequence). The CDR3 length is 11 residues. With 1 base removed from V and 11 bases from J, the gap between germline ends came to 9 bases. The CDR3 region has the DNA TGTGCCTGGAGTGGGGGGAGGAAGCAGTTCTTC. This translates into CAWSGGRKQFF.